This note documents a single T cell receptor (beta chain) sequence. Assay: immunoSEQ multiplex PCR; the TCRdb copy retains only in-frame clones and omits some. Among 300,000 to 350,000 clones listed, 80% to 95% were seen once. The sample originates from a study of blood T cell repertoires in COVID-19. Study-wide background: The United States, Italy and Spain provided the acute and convalescent COVID-19 samples. T cells, B-cell-depleted T cells, or PBMCs supplied cDNA or gDNA.

Patients in Seattle were enrolled during active infection, then followed longitudinally. Deletions cut 3 bases from V and 5 bases from J, with 13 bases between. Per the germline V gene, CDR1 is SNHLY and CDR2 is FYNNEI. The CDR3 extends over 14 amino acids. The sequence was obtained from a woman aged 25 to 39 with COVID-19, enrolled during active disease. The V and J genes are TRBV2 and TRBJ1-1; D is possibly TRBD1 (5 bases). Sequenced material: peripheral blood. The CDR3 sequence: CASSDMGRRTEAFF. CDR3 sequence (DNA): TGTGCCAGCAGTGACATGGGGCGGCGGACTGAAGCTTTCTTT.